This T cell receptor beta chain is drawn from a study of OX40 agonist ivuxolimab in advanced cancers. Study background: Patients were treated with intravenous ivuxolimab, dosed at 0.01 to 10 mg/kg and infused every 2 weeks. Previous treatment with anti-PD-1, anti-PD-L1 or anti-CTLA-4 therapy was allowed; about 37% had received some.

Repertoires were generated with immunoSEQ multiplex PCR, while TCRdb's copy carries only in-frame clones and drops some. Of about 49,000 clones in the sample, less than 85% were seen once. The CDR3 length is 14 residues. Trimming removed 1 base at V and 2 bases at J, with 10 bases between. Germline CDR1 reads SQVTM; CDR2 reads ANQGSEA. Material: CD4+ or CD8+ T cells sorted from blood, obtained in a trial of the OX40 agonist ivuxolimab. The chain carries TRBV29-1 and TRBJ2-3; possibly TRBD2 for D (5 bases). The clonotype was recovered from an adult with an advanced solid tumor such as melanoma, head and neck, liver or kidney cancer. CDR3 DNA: TGCAGCGTTGAAGGGTTCCTAGCCACAGATACGCAGTATTTT. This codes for CSVEGFLATDTQYF.